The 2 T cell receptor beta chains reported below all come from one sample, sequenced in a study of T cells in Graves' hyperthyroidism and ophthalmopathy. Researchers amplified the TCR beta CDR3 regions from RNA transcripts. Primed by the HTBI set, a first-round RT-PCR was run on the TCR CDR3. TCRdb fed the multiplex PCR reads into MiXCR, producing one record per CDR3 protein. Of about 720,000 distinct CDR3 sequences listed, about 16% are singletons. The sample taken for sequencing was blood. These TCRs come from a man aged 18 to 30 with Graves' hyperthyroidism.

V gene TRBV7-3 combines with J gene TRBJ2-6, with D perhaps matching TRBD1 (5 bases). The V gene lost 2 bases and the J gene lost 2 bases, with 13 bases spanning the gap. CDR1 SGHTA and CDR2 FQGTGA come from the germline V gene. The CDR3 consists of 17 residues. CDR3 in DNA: TGTGCCAGCAGCTTAGAGTCCTTAGGGGCTGGGGCCAACGTCCTGACTTTC. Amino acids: CASSLESLGAGANVLTF.

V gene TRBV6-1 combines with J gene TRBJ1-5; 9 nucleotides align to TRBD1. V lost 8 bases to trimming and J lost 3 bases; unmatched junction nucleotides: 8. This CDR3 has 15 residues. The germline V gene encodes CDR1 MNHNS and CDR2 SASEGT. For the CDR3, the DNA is TGTGCCAGCGGACTAAACAGGGGGCTCAATCAGCCCCAGCATTTT. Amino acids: CASGLNRGLNQPQHF.